A single sample is the source of the 2 T cell receptor beta chains below, sequenced in a study of T-cell memory formation after mild COVID-19. TCRdb itself ran the 5' RACE reads through MiXCR, one entry per CDR3 protein. The sample includes about half a million distinct CDR3 sequences, 18% of them seen just once. The sample taken for sequencing was PBMCs or a T cell subset sorted from them (not recorded which). These receptors were obtained from an adult woman who had mild COVID-19 (a few samples of this study predate the infection). Cell type and time point are not known.

The rearrangement joins TRBV3-1 to TRBJ1-4; no definite D call. There are 15 residues in the CDR3. V gave up 0 bases and J gave up 8 bases, with 13 bases separating them. Germline CDR1 reads LGHDT; CDR2 reads YNNKEL (reference sequence). The CDR3 reads CASSQDAQSPEKLFF. CDR3 in DNA: TGTGCCAGCAGCCAAGATGCACAAAGTCCAGAAAAACTGTTTTTT.

In this sample, this clonotype turned up a few times. V is TRBV12-3 or TRBV12-4 and J is TRBJ2-5; TRBD1 might be the D (6 bases). CDR3 size: 18 residues. V lost 10 bases and J lost 1, with 28 bases in between. CDR3 bases: TGTGCCACCTCCGCCAAACACAGGGTGCAGTGGAGCCAAGAGACCCAGTACTTC. Residues: CATSAKHRVQWSQETQYF.